The 18 T cell receptor beta chains listed next were all sequenced from one sample in a study of CD4 T cells in relation to SARS-CoV-2 and coronaviruses. Libraries were prepared by immunoSEQ multiplex PCR; TCRdb keeps only in-frame clonotypes and omits some of them. The sample has over 15,000 clones, roughly 77% seen once. Their target antigens are unknown. Before the COVID-19 pandemic, during about 2010-2018, CD4+ T cells were taken from unexposed donors. After about 10 days of culture, CD4+ T cells were isolated. Material: CD4+ T cells from PBMCs, cultured in vitro. These receptors all stem from a human donor in good health.

The sample holds a few counts of this clone. This chain connects TRBV4-1 to TRBJ1-1, with unresolved D. Germline CDR1 is MGHRA and CDR2 is YSYEKL. Deletions cut 0 bases from V and 9 bases from J, with 23 bases between. CDR3 length equals 17 residues. The CDR3, as DNA: TGCGCCAGCAGCCAAGATAGATTGGGAGAAGGCAGCTCTAAAGCTTTCTTT. This encodes CASSQDRLGEGSSKAFF.

This clone has a single count. The rearrangement joins TRBV7-3 to TRBJ2-1; D assignment may be TRBD1 or TRBD2 (5 bases each). The ends were cut back, 3 bases at V and 12 bases at J, with 18 bases in the middle. The CDR3 consists of 14 residues. Germline CDR1 SGHTA, CDR2 FQGTGA. CDR3 nucleotides: TGTGCCAGCAGCTTGGAGGATGACAATACAGGGCAGTTCTTC. Protein sequence: CASSLEDDNTGQFF. Full variable domain (remainder filled in from reference TRBV7-3 and TRBJ2-1): GAGVSQTPSNKVTEKGKYVELRCDPISGHTALYWYRQSLGQGPEFLIYFQGTGAADDSGLPNDRFFAVRPEGSVSTLKIQRTERGDSAVYLCASSLEDDNTGQFFGPGTRLTVL.

The chain recombines TRBV15 with TRBJ1-5; a possible D gene is TRBD1 (5 bases). The ends were cut back, 5 bases at V and 1 base at J, with 18 bases in the middle. The CDR3 is 17 amino acids. Germline lookup yields CDR1 LNHNV and CDR2 YYDKDF (reference sequence). CDR3 coding DNA: TGTGCCACCAGCGCCGGGCCGGGGGGAAGGAGCAATCAGCCCCAGCATTTT. Translating gives CATSAGPGGRSNQPQHF.

The CDR3 DNA reads as TGCGCCAGCAGCTTGGAAGGGACTGGGAATTCACCCCTCCACTTT. Encoded protein: CASSLEGTGNSPLHF. The gene calls are TRBV5-1 and TRBJ1-6, with D possibly TRBD1 on 5 matching bases. The germline V and J ends were trimmed by 0 bases and 7 bases, with 11 bases remaining between them. The CDR3 sequence is 15 residues long. Germline V gives CDR1 SGHRS, CDR2 YFSETQ.

This clone has only a few counts. The chain uses TRBV7-9 and TRBJ2-5; TRBD1 matches 7 bases. Trimming took 6 bases from V and 5 from J; bases not matched to a gene: 9. This CDR3 has 14 amino acids. CDR1 is SEHNR, CDR2 FQNEAQ, per germline (reference sequence). CDR3 DNA: TGTGCCAGCAGGAGACAAGGGGGCCGGGAGACCCAGTACTTC. Amino acid sequence: CASRRQGGRETQYF.

This clone was picked up a small number of times. The rearrangement joins TRBV5-1 to TRBJ2-1, with D maybe TRBD1 (5 bases). The CDR3 runs to 15 residues. The V and J ends lost 4 bases and 0 bases respectively, with 11 bases between them. The germline CDR1 and CDR2 sequences are SGHRS and YFSETQ. For the CDR3, the DNA is TGCGCCAGCAGCCCCGGACAAGTCTCCTACAATGAGCAGTTCTTC. It codes for CASSPGQVSYNEQFF.

The rearrangement uses TRBV7-3 and TRBJ2-5, with 13 bases that match TRBD2. After removal of 3 bases from V and 2 bases from J, the junction contained 9 bases not matched to a gene. Germline CDR1 SGHTA, CDR2 FQGTGA. CDR3 length: 18 amino acids. The chain's CDR3 is CASSFGTSGTWGQETQYF. Here the CDR3 DNA reads TGTGCCAGCAGCTTTGGGACTAGCGGGACCTGGGGTCAAGAGACCCAGTACTTC.

CDR3 DNA: TGTGCCAGCAGTTCCCCGGGAGAGATAACAGATACGCAGTATTTT. Amino acids: CASSSPGEITDTQYF. V is TRBV28 and J is TRBJ2-3, with D tentatively TRBD2 (6 bases). The CDR3 is 15 amino acids. Trimming removed 4 bases at V and 3 bases at J, with 14 bases between. The germline V gene has CDR1 MDHEN and CDR2 SYDVKM.

V usage is TRBV6-1 and J usage is TRBJ1-6, with unresolved D. Germline V gene lookup returns CDR1 MNHNS and CDR2 SASEGT. V was trimmed by 1 base and J by 7 bases, leaving 8 bases between them. The CDR3 extends over 14 amino acids. The CDR3 DNA reads TGTGCCAGCAGTGAAGGCAACCTCAATTCACCCCTCCACTTT. Translated: CASSEGNLNSPLHF.

The chain couples TRBV6-5 to TRBJ1-4, with 11 bases identical to TRBD1. CDR1 MNHEY and CDR2 SVGAGI come from the germline V gene. The junction had 4 bases not matched to a gene; V was cut back by 10 bases and J by 0 bases. The CDR3 consists of 15 residues. CDR3 nucleotide sequence: TGTGCCACACGGACAGGGGGCACAACTAATGAAAAACTGTTTTTT. This gives the protein CATRTGGTTNEKLFF.

The chain joins TRBV30 to TRBJ2-3; TRBD1 aligns across 10 bases. Germline CDR1 and CDR2: GTSNPN and SVGIG (reference sequence). This CDR3 is 15 amino acids long. CDR3 protein: CASSGDRGFTDTQYF. The CDR3 nucleotides are TGTGCATCCTCGGGGGACAGGGGTTTCACAGATACGCAGTATTTT.

The chain couples TRBV11-2 to TRBJ2-3; D gene ambiguous. The CDR3 runs 12 residues. In germline, CDR1 is SGHAT, CDR2 FQNNGV. Trimming removed 1 base from V and 4 bases from J, with 3 bases in between. This CDR3 reads CASSLVPDTQYF. The CDR3 region has the DNA TGTGCCAGCAGCTTAGTACCAGATACGCAGTATTTT.

The chain combines TRBV6-6 with TRBJ1-5; 8 bases are a match to TRBD1. CDR3 length equals 15 residues. Germline V CDR1 and CDR2: MNHNY, SVGAGI (reference sequence). The V and J ends lost 2 bases and 4 bases, in that order; junction bases with no gene match: 4. DNA for the CDR3: TGTGCCAGCAGTTACGAAGGACAGGGTAATCAGCCCCAGCATTTT. Amino acid sequence: CASSYEGQGNQPQHF.

The gene calls are TRBV6-1 and TRBJ2-1; D call uncertain. The V end lost 2 bases, the J end lost 5 bases, and 7 bases lay between the germline ends. Germline CDR1 is MNHNS and CDR2 is SASEGT. The CDR3 length is 13 residues. CDR3 nucleotides: TGTGCCAGCAGTGAACAACCCAACAATGAGCAGTTCTTC. Translation gives CASSEQPNNEQFF.

The chain has TRBV5-1 and TRBJ2-5; D is unclear. Germline V gives CDR1 SGHRS, CDR2 YFSETQ. CDR3 length: 14 amino acids. V gave up 4 bases and J gave up 0 bases, with 10 bases separating them. The CDR3 nucleotides are TGCGCCAGCAGCGGGTCCCTCAACCAAGAGACCCAGTACTTC. Protein: CASSGSLNQETQYF.

This clone has more than one count but fewer than ten. The J gene is TRBJ1-1, the V gene TRBV6-5, with unresolved D. Trimming left V 7 bases short and J 0 bases short, with 9 bases between. This CDR3 is 13 amino acids long. From germline, CDR1 is MNHEY and CDR2 SVGAGI. The CDR3 DNA sequence: TGTGCCAGCATTCGCAGTCTGAACACTGAAGCTTTCTTT. The encoded protein is CASIRSLNTEAFF.

The CDR3 DNA follows: TGTGCCAGCTCCGCGGGACTAGCGGGAGATGAGCAGTTCTTC. This gives the protein CASSAGLAGDEQFF. This chain links TRBV18 with TRBJ2-1, with 14 bases fitting TRBD2. The germline gives CDR1 KGHSH, CDR2 LQKENI. Trimming removed 6 bases from V and 8 bases from J; junction bases left unmatched: 3. CDR3 length: 14 residues.

J is TRBJ1-3 and V is TRBV6-5; D possibly corresponds to TRBD1 (5 bases). CDR1 MNHEY and CDR2 SVGAGI come from the germline V gene. The CDR3 length is 15 residues. Trimming cost V 4 bases and J 0 bases, with 10 bases left between them. The CDR3 protein is CASSSDRRSGNTIYF. In nucleotides, the CDR3 is TGTGCCAGCAGTTCCGACAGACGCTCTGGAAACACCATATATTTT.